The entry that follows covers one T cell receptor beta chain sequence. These data belong to a study of blood T cell repertoires in COVID-19. Across the study: The United States, Italy and Spain provided the acute and convalescent COVID-19 samples.

The CDR3 length is 17 residues. The repertoire was sequenced with immunoSEQ multiplex PCR; TCRdb's copy has only in-frame clones and lacks some. The table lists over 150,000 clones, about 90% of them singletons. V and J are TRBV12-2 and TRBJ2-3; the table names TRBD2, a call not compared with the DNA. TRBV12-2 is shown as a pseudogene. The origin of this receptor is a man aged 50 to 59 with acute or convalescent COVID-19. Sequences were obtained from peripheral blood. The CDR3 nucleotides read TGTGCAAGTCGCTCCCCCCACCGGGAGGAGACCACAGATACGCAGTATTTT. Its protein product is CASRSPHREETTDTQYF.